A selection of T cell receptor beta chains follows, all from one sample in a study of blood T cell repertoires in COVID-19. The method was immunoSEQ multiplex PCR; TCRdb's version includes in-frame clones alone and lacks a portion of them. The data show 65,000 or so clones, with around four fifths seen just once and more than 13% held by the top ten. Sequencing was performed on peripheral blood. The receptors were gathered from an older man with acute or convalescent COVID-19. CDR3s include the opening cysteine and the closing phenylalanine or tryptophan. Clone size, where shown, is once, few, many, or a class for clones that have expanded.

j_call cdr3_length v_call clone_size cdr3_aa
TRBJ1-3 16 TRBV11-2 few CASSAQQGMVGNTIYF
TRBJ1-2 13 TRBV19 NA CASSADRDYGYTF
TRBJ2-2 16 TRBV11-2 NA CASSLRTETNTGELFF
TRBJ1-2 13 TRBV21-1 NA CASSGTGLCGYTF
TRBJ2-1 14 TRBV13 NA CASSQRRKDREQFF
TRBJ1-2 13 TRBV20-1 NA CSASPTGVAGYTF
TRBJ1-2 16 TRBV5-1 NA CASSLGAGGEDYGYTF
TRBJ1-1 14 TRBV14 NA CASSRRQGRTEAFF
TRBJ1-1 14 TRBV19 NA CASRSLQGYTEAFF
TRBJ1-1 16 TRBV18 NA CASSPQGGGMNTEAFF
TRBJ2-6 15 TRBV7-3 NA CASSPSKTGANVLTF
TRBJ1-4 16 TRBV11-2 NA CASSPGGSATNEKLFF
TRBJ2-3 14 TRBV3-1/TRBV3-2 NA CASSNFQGTDTQYF
TRBJ2-1 14 TRBV6-5 once CASKVLPGPNEQFF
TRBJ2-1 18 TRBV14 NA CASSPSTARGISYNEQFF
TRBJ1-3 13 TRBV11-2 NA CASSPSPPGSIYF
TRBJ2-3 15 TRBV5-6 NA CASSLTGVGTDTQYF
TRBJ1-6 14 TRBV6-6 NA CASSRDRANSPLHF
TRBJ2-5 14 TRBV5-1 NA CASSLVTERGTQYF
TRBJ1-1 14 TRBV7-2 NA CASSRDSLNTEAFF
TRBJ1-1 16 TRBV3-1/TRBV3-2 NA CASSQDWRQMNTEAFF
TRBJ2-3 17 TRBV7-3 NA CASSLRGGGARTDTQYF
TRBJ2-5 14 TRBV19 NA CASSSHRGPETQYF
TRBJ1-1 15 TRBV10-1 NA CASSDRTAPNTEAFF
TRBJ1-3 17 TRBV25-1 NA CASSESRTGGKGNTIYF
TRBJ2-7 14 TRBV6-5 NA CASSPRDSSYEQYF
TRBJ1-2 16 TRBV3-1/TRBV3-2 NA CASSQGELARDNGYTF
TRBJ1-5 13 TRBV2 once CASSEIIGEPQHF
TRBJ2-3 18 TRBV10-2 NA CASRDPGQGHLGTDTQYF
TRBJ1-5 17 TRBV23-1 NA CASSQPGTGDSNQPQHF
TRBJ1-6 16 TRBV7-9 hyperexpanded CASSAYGQGDNSPLHF
TRBJ2-1 15 TRBV6-1 NA CASSETGTISHEQFF
TRBJ1-1 14 TRBV18 NA CASSLAGGSTEAFF
TRBJ1-1 16 TRBV27 NA CASSFGPGTDNTEAFF
TRBJ1-2 15 TRBV14 NA CASSLPGQGHYGYTF
TRBJ1-2 13 TRBV6-1 NA CASSDWTGNGYTF
TRBJ1-1 15 TRBV5-6 NA CASSGDRGRGTEAFF
TRBJ2-1 16 TRBV4-1 NA CASSRRQDRYYNEQFF
TRBJ1-3 14 TRBV14 once CASSQERALNTIYF
TRBJ1-6 15 TRBV3-1/TRBV3-2 NA CASSRAGLTNSPLHF
TRBJ1-2 13 TRBV9 few CASSTPGYYGYTF
TRBJ1-1 13 TRBV7-8 NA CASRPLKNTEAFF
TRBJ2-3 15 TRBV18 NA CASSPWQDGSDTQYF
TRBJ1-1 16 TRBV2 NA CASRKEPTVVNTEAFF
TRBJ1-1 14 TRBV27 medium-sized CASSYYRGNTEAFF
TRBJ1-2 14 TRBV5-1 few CASSATATGYGYTF
TRBJ2-2 15 TRBV11-3 NA CASSPNRGNNGELFF
TRBJ1-5 16 TRBV19 NA CATTPRDRGSNQPQHF
TRBJ2-5 20 TRBV4-1 NA CASSQDRLAGVGRSTETQYF
TRBJ1-1 14 TRBV4-1 NA CASSQGTVNTEAFF
TRBJ2-7 14 TRBV4-1 NA CASSQGRTGYEQYF
TRBJ1-2 11 TRBV29-1 NA CSVEEAILYTF
TRBJ2-1 15 TRBV3-1/TRBV3-2 once CASSQGSGQSGEQFF
TRBJ2-1 13 TRBV11-3 NA CASSSGLDNEQFF